The 12 T cell receptor beta chains below were found in one sample sequenced in a study of breast tumors, draining lymph nodes, adjacent tissues. Axillary draining lymph nodes of breast cancer patients supplied the node samples. TCRdb reprocessed the multiplex PCR reads with MiXCR, giving one entry per CDR3 protein. This table has 270,000 or so distinct CDR3 sequences, around 30% appearing once. Sequencing was carried out using axillary lymph node tissue. The receptors stem from a female donor with breast cancer. Some clones in this sample may be carry-over from other donors' samples.

The J gene is TRBJ1-3, the V gene TRBV10-3, with TRBD1 matching over 9 bases. V lost 8 bases, J lost 4 bases, and 3 bases stayed unmatched. The CDR3 is 13 amino acids. Germline CDR1 and CDR2: ENHRY and SYGVKD. CDR3: CAIGQGSGNTIYF. In DNA form, the CDR3 reads TGTGCCATCGGACAGGGGTCAGGAAACACCATATATTTT.

This chain connects TRBV11-2 to TRBJ2-1; D is tentatively TRBD1 or TRBD2 (5 bases each). The CDR3 is 15 residues long. Trimming took 1 base from V and 3 from J, leaving 10 bases between them. CDR1 SGHAT and CDR2 FQNNGV come from the germline V gene. The CDR3, as DNA: TGTGCCAGCAGCTTAGGAGGGGCTAGCTACAATGAGCAGTTCTTC. Encoded protein: CASSLGGASYNEQFF.

This clonotype came up a few times. The chain carries TRBV27 and TRBJ2-1, with 8 bases lining up with TRBD2. Germline assignment: CDR1 MNHEY and CDR2 SMNVEV (reference sequence). The V segment lost 6 bases and the J segment 7 bases; nucleotides outside the gene matches: 11. This CDR3 is 15 amino acids long. CDR3 protein: CASRSPGLGRNEQFF. The CDR3 DNA sequence: TGTGCCAGCAGGAGCCCGGGACTAGGTCGTAATGAGCAGTTCTTC.

V usage is TRBV7-7 and J usage is TRBJ2-1, with a possible D match to TRBD2 (5 bases). This CDR3 comprises 11 residues. CDR1 and CDR2 (germline): SSHAT, FNYEAQ (reference sequence). Written as DNA, the CDR3 is TGTGCTAGAGTTCATAGGGAGGAGCAGTTCTTC. This gives the protein CARVHREEQFF.

This clonotype was seen many times. The chain recombines TRBV20-1 with TRBJ2-7; D possibly matches TRBD1 or TRBD2 (6 bases each). Germline CDR1 and CDR2: DFQATT and SNEGSKA (reference sequence). Trimming took off 4 bases at V and 7 bases at J, with 14 bases between the two ends. This CDR3 has 12 residues. The DNA of the CDR3 is TGCAGTGCTATTTCGGGGGCACGGGAGCAGTACTTC. Protein sequence: CSAISGAREQYF.

This clonotype was recorded a few times. The chain carries TRBV27 and TRBJ1-2; TRBD1 might be the D (5 bases). This CDR3 is built from 15 residues. With 6 bases removed from V and 5 bases from J, the gap between germline ends came to 19 bases. CDR1 MNHEY and CDR2 SMNVEV come from the germline V gene (reference sequence). The CDR3 DNA reads TGTGCCAGCAGCTCTAGCTCCGGGGGGGGGTATGGCTACACCTTC. Its protein is CASSSSSGGGYGYTF.

This rearrangement joins TRBV5-1 to TRBJ2-6; 7 bases map to TRBD1. This CDR3 comprises 15 residues. V lost 1 base, J lost 4 bases, and 2 bases stayed unmatched. Germline CDR1 is SGHRS and CDR2 is YFSETQ. CDR3 sequence (DNA): TGCGCCAGCAGCTTGACGGGACAGGGGGCCAACGTCCTGACTTTC. It yields the protein CASSLTGQGANVLTF.

At least ten counts were recorded for this clonotype. The V and J genes are TRBV9 and TRBJ2-7, with 8 bases that match TRBD1. V lost 3 bases, J lost 3 bases, and 5 bases stayed unmatched. The CDR3 spans 14 residues. Germline values: CDR1 SGDLS, CDR2 YYNGEE. The CDR3 sequence is CASSARQGSYEQYF. The CDR3 DNA is TGTGCCAGCAGCGCCCGACAGGGGAGCTACGAGCAGTACTTC.

This clonotype appeared many times. A junction boundary mismatches the germline segment, possibly from a read error. The V and J genes are TRBV7-9 and TRBJ2-7; 11 positions match TRBD2. Germline CDR1 and CDR2: SEHNR and FQNEAQ (reference sequence). CDR3 size: 15 residues. The CDR3 region has the DNA TGTGCCAGCAGCCAACTAGCGGGAGCCTCCCACGAGCAGTACTTC. This sequence encodes CASSQLAGASHEQYF. Looking up the rest from reference TRBV7-9 and TRBJ2-7 gives the full variable domain: DTGVSQNPRHKITKRGQNVTFRCDPISEHNRLYWYRQTLGQGPEFLTYFQNEAQLEKSRLLSDRFSAERPKGSFSTLEIQRTEQGDSAMYLCASSQLAGASHEQYFGPGTRLTVT.

On this clonotype: A read error may explain this, as a much larger clone is one base away. This CDR3 is CASSVGVGQGENIQYF. The CDR3 DNA is TGTGCCAGCAGTGTGGGAGTGGGGCAGGGCGAAAACATTCAGTACTTC. This rearrangement joins TRBV2 to TRBJ2-4; D is possibly TRBD1 or TRBD2 (5 bases each). The CDR3 has 16 amino acids. V lost 4 bases and J lost 5, with 18 bases in between. CDR1 is SNHLY and CDR2 is FYNNEI in the germline V gene.

Of note for this clonotype: A much more abundant neighbour one base away suggests this may be a read error. This chain uses TRBV5-5 with TRBJ1-2, with D possibly TRBD1 on 5 matching bases. The CDR3 is 13 residues long. Germline CDR1 SGHKS, CDR2 YYEKEE (reference sequence). Between the trimmed V and J ends, which lost 4 bases and 4 bases, there was a span of 11 bases. The CDR3 DNA sequence: TGTGCCAGCAGCGTCACCGGGGCCTATGGCTACACCTTC. Its protein is CASSVTGAYGYTF.

The chain joins TRBV29-1 to TRBJ1-1; perhaps TRBD1 as D (6 bases). Germline CDR1 SQVTM, CDR2 ANQGSEA. V was shortened by 7 bases and J by 8 bases, with 14 bases between the two germline ends. The CDR3 is 11 amino acids. CDR3 residues: CSAEGHVEAFF. The CDR3 bases are TGCAGCGCTGAGGGACATGTGGAAGCTTTCTTT.